A selection of T cell receptor beta chains follows, all from one sample in a study of T cell repertoires in urothelial bladder cancer. Using immunoSEQ multiplex PCR, the repertoire was profiled, and TCRdb retains in-frame clones only, with some absent. The table has more than 9,000 clones, around two thirds seen once. Specimen: tumor-infiltrating cells from bladder cancer. These receptor sequences come from a human donor with a benign inflammatory bladder lesion. Each CDR3 is given with its conserved first and last residue.

v_gene	CDR3aa
TRBV18	CASSQQGWETQYF
TRBV4-2	CASSLGTSGNIQYF
TRBV15	CATSRDKGQGMNTIYF
TRBV9	CASSAQGHWTETQYF
TRBV7-2	CASSRGITGTNYEQYF
TRBV5-1	CASSLFGGETEAFF
TRBV7-3	CASSLGQSDTDTQYF
TRBV25-1	CASSESGGTGADTQYF
TRBV29-1	CSVETGGGGYTF
TRBV7-8	CASSLGGHSGNTIYF
TRBV6-4	CASSVLASSTDTQYF
TRBV6-6	CASSYSRALNTEAFF
TRBV19	CATKGLANTGELFF
TRBV29-1	CSVRQGNSYNEQFF
TRBV5-1	CASSSGQGGSPLHF
TRBV5-1	CASSSRTDTQYF
TRBV7-9	CASSFAGGLGNSPLHF
TRBV7-9	CASSLDGWGVDTEAFF
TRBV6-1	CASSVSRGEAEAFF
TRBV5-1	CASSLVGETGSSPLHF
TRBV6-4	CASSAGRGYGYTF
TRBV5-1	CASSLSSSYNEQFF
TRBV18	CASAGRASNQPQHF
TRBV2	CASSPGRVEQFF
TRBV20-1	CSARGKAEAFF
TRBV11-2	CASSYRGVNTEAFF
TRBV7-9	CASSAGSHTGELFF
TRBV11-3	CASSSGVTQITDTQYF
TRBV21-1	CASSKARLGSYNEQFF
TRBV18	CASSPGWERQETQYF
TRBV6-5	CASRQIGQNYGYTF
TRBV13	CASSPQWGGYDAFF
TRBV4-1	CASSQDNWNTEAFF
TRBV4-1	CASSRVQGRETQYF
TRBV4-2	CASSLQAFNYGYTF
TRBV21-1	CASSKGRDRGEVGNQPQHF
TRBV6-5	CASSYGPGPARGGYTF
TRBV2	CASRLDLSNYGYTF
TRBV6-5	CASSFTGNLGTEAFF
TRBV9	CASSVTQGNYNEQFF
TRBV19	CASSPGYGYTF